This TCR beta chain was documented in a study of T cell repertoires in cytomegalovirus infection. This clonotype was seen many times. TCRdb fed the reads into MiXCR, producing one record per CDR3 protein. The table records about 260,000 distinct CDR3 sequences, 9.1% of them present only once. Germline V gene sequence: CDR1 SGHDT, CDR2 YYEEEE. V lost 4 bases to trimming and J lost 3 bases, with 22 bases between them. CDR3 length equals 17 residues. The genes are TRBV5-6 and TRBJ2-5; D possibly corresponds to TRBD1 (5 bases). This sequence was found in a human donor in good health (CMV status not recorded). Some clones in this sample may be carry-over from other donors' samples. Sequenced input: PBMCs. The CDR3 is CASSLRLGQSIEETQYF. DNA for the CDR3: TGTGCCAGCAGCCTCCGTTTGGGGCAATCGATTGAAGAGACCCAGTACTTC.